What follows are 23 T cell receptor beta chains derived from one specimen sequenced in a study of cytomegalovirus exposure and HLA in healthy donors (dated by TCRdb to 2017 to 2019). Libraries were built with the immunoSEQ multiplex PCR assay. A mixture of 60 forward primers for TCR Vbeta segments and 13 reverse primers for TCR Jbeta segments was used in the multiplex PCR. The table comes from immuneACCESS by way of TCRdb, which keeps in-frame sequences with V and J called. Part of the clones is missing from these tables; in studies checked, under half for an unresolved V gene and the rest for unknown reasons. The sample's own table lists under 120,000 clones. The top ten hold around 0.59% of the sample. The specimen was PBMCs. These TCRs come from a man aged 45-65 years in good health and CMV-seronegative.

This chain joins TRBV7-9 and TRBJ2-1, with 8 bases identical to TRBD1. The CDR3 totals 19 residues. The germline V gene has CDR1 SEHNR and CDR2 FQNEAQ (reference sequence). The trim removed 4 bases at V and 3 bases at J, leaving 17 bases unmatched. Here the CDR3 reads CASSSSAPGGPENYNEQFF. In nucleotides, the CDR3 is TGTGCCAGCAGCTCGTCGGCCCCAGGGGGCCCTGAAAACTACAATGAGCAGTTCTTC.

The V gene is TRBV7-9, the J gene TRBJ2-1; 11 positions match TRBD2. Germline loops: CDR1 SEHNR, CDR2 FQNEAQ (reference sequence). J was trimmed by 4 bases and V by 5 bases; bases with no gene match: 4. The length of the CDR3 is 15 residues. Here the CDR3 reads CASSISSGGYNEQFF. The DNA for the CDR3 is TGTGCCAGCAGCATCTCTAGCGGGGGGTACAATGAGCAGTTCTTC.

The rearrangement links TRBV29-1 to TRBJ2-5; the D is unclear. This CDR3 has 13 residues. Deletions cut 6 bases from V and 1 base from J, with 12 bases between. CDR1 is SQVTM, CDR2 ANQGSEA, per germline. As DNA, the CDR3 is TGCAGCGTCTACCCTGACACCCAAGAGACCCAGTACTTC. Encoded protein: CSVYPDTQETQYF.

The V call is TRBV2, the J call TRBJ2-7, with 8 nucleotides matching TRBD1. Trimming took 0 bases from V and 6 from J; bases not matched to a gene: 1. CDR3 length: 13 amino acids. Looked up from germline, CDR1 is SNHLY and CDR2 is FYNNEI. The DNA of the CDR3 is TGTGCCAGCAGTGAAGCGACAGGGGTCGAGCAGTACTTC. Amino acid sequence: CASSEATGVEQYF.

Written as DNA, the CDR3 is TGTGCCAGCAGTCAACGACAGCTGAGGAACACTGAAGCTTTCTTT. Amino acids: CASSQRQLRNTEAFF. The V call is TRBV2, the J call TRBJ1-1; weak D call: TRBD1 (5 bases). Deletions cut 5 bases from V and 1 base from J, with 14 bases between. CDR3 length: 15 amino acids. Germline V gives CDR1 SNHLY, CDR2 FYNNEI.

The CDR3: CSVVMRAGRDEQYF. As DNA, the CDR3 is TGCAGCGTTGTCATGCGGGCGGGGAGAGACGAGCAGTACTTC. The chain carries TRBV29-1 and TRBJ2-7; tentative D call: TRBD2 (6 bases). The length of the CDR3 is 14 residues. V was pared by 4 bases and J by 5 bases, with 18 bases between. The germline V gene has CDR1 SQVTM and CDR2 ANQGSEA.

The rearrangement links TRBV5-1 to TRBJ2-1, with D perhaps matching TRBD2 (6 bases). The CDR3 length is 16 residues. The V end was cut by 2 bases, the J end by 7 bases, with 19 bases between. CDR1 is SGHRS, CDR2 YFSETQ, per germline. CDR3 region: CASSLQWRGRSNEQFF. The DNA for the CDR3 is TGCGCCAGCAGCTTACAGTGGCGGGGACGGTCTAATGAGCAGTTCTTC.

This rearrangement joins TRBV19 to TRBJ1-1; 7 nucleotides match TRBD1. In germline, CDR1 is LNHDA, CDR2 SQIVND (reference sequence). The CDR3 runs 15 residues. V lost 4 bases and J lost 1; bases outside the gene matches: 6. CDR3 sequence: CASSTGTERNTEAFF. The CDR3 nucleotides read TGTGCCAGTAGTACTGGGACAGAGAGGAACACTGAAGCTTTCTTT.

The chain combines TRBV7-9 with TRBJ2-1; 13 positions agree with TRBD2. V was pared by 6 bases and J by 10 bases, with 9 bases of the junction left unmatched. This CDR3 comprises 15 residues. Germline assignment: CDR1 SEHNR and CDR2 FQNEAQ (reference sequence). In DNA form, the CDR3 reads TGTGCCAGCAGGTTACTAGCGGGAGGGCCGGCGGAGCAGTTCTTC. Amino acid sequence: CASRLLAGGPAEQFF. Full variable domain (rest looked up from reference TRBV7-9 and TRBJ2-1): DTGVSQNPRHKITKRGQNVTFRCDPISEHNRLYWYRQTLGQGPEFLTYFQNEAQLEKSRLLSDRFSAERPKGSFSTLEIQRTEQGDSAMYLCASRLLAGGPAEQFFGPGTRLTVL.

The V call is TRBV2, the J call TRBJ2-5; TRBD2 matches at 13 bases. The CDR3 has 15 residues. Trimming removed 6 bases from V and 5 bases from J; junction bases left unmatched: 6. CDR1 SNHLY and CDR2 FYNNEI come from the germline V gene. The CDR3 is CASRPGLAGRETQYF. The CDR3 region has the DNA TGTGCCAGCAGACCGGGACTAGCGGGAAGGGAGACCCAGTACTTC.

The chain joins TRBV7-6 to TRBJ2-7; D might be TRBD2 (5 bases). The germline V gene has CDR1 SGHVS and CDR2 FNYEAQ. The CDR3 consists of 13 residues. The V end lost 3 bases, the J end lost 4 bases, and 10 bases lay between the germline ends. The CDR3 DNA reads TGTGCCAGCAGCTTGGGGAGAGCTTACGAGCAGTACTTC. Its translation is CASSLGRAYEQYF.

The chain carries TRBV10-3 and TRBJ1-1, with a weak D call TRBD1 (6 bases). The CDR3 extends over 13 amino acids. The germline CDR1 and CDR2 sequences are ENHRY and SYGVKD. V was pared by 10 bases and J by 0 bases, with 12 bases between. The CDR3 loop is CATRGQMNTEAFF. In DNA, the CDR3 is TGTGCCACCCGCGGACAGATGAACACTGAAGCTTTCTTT.

Here the CDR3 DNA reads TGTGCCAGCAGCAGGGACAGGAATAACTATGGCTACACCTTC. This codes for CASSRDRNNYGYTF. The chain uses TRBV7-9 and TRBJ1-2; TRBD1 aligns across 8 bases. The CDR3 loop spans 14 amino acids. Per the germline V gene, CDR1 is SEHNR and CDR2 is FQNEAQ (reference sequence). V shed 5 bases and J 1 base; nucleotides not matched to a gene: 3.

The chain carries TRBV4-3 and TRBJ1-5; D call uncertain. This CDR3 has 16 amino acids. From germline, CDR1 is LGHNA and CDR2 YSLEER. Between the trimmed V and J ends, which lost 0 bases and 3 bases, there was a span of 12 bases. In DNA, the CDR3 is TGCGCCAGCAGCCAAGATTGGGGAGGATACAATCAGCCCCAGCATTTT. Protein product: CASSQDWGGYNQPQHF.

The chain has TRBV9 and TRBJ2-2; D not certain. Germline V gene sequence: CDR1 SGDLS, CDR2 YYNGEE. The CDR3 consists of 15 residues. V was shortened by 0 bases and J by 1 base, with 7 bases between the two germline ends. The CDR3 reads CASSVGIQNTGELFF. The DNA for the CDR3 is TGTGCCAGCAGCGTAGGTATACAGAACACCGGGGAGCTGTTTTTT.

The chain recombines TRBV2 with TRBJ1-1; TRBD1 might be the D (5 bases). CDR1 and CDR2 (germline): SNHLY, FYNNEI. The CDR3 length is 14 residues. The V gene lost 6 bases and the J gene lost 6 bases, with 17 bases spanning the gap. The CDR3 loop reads CASRVAGGAAEAFF. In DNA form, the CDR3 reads TGTGCCAGCAGGGTCGCGGGGGGAGCGGCTGAAGCTTTCTTT. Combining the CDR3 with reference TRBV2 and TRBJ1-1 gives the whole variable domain EPEVTQTPSHQVTQMGQEVILRCVPISNHLYFYWYRQILGQKVEFLVSFYNNEISEKSEIFDDQFSVERPDGSNFTLKIRSTKLEDSAMYFCASRVAGGAAEAFFGQGTRLTVV.

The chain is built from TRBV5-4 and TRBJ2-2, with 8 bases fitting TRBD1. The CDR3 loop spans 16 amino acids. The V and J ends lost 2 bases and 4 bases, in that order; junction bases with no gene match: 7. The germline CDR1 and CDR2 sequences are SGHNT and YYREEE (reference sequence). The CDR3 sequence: CASSFPGTGTTGELFF. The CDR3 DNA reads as TGTGCCAGCAGCTTCCCCGGGACAGGCACCACCGGGGAGCTGTTTTTT.

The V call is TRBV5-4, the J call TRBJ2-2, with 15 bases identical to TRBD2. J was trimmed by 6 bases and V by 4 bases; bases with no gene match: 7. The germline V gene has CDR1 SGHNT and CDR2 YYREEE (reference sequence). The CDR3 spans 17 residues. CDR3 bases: TGTGCCAGCAGCAGCGGGACTAGCGGGAGGTTGGCCGGGGAGCTGTTTTTT. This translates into CASSSGTSGRLAGELFF.

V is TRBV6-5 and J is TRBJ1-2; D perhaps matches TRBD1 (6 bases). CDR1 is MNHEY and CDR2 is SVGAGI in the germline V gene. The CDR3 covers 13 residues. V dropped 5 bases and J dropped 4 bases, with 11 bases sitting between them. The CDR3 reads CASSTGIGYGYTF. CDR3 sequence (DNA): TGTGCCAGCAGTACAGGGATCGGCTATGGCTACACCTTC.

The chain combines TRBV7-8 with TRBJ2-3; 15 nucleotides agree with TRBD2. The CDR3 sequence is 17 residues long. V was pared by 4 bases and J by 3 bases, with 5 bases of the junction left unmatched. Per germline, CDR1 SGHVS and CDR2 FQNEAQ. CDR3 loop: CASSSGTSGRMTDTQYF. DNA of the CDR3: TGTGCCAGCAGCTCCGGGACTAGCGGGAGGATGACAGATACGCAGTATTTT.

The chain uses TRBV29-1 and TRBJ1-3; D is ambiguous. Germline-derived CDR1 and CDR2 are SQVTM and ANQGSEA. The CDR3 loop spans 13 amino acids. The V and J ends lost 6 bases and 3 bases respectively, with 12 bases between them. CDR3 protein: CSVVMGSGNTIYF. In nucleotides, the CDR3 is TGCAGCGTCGTGATGGGGAGTGGAAACACCATATATTTT.

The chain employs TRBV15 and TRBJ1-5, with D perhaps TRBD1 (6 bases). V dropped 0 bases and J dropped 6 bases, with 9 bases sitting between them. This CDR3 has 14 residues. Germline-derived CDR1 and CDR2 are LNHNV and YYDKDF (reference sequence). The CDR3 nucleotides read TGTGCCACCAGCAGAGACAGGGGCGGTCAGCCCCAGCATTTT. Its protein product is CATSRDRGGQPQHF. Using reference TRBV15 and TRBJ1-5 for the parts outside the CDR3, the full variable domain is DAMVIQNPRYQVTQFGKPVTLSCSQTLNHNVMYWYQQKSSQAPKLLFHYYDKDFNNEADTPDNFQSRRPNTSFCFLDIRSPGLGDTAMYLCATSRDRGGQPQHFGDGTRLSIL.

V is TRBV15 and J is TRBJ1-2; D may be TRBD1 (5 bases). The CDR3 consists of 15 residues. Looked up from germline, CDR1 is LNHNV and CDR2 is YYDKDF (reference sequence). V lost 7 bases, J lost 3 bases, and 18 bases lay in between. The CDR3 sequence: CATTNSPPGDYGYTF. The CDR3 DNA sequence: TGTGCCACCACCAACTCGCCGCCGGGGGACTATGGCTACACCTTC.